The clone carrying this TCR beta chain was observed a single time. As yet, its antigen is unknown. The PCR ran on 60 Vbeta and 13 Jbeta primers. Profiled with immunoSEQ multiplex PCR; TCRdb holds only in-frame clones, not every one. The sample carries 85,000 to 120,000 clones, roughly 82% recorded once. These data belong to a study of cytomegalovirus exposure and HLA in healthy donors. General study results and limits: Confirmation was obtained in vitro that a few CMV-associated chains are specific for CMV antigens. Reported results showed that the classifier diagnosed cytomegalovirus status with high specificity and sensitivity.

The V end was cut by 6 bases, the J end by 5 bases, with 17 bases between. Germline CDR1 is MNHNY and CDR2 is SVGAGI (reference sequence). This CDR3 is 15 amino acids long. Sequenced input: PBMCs. The chain carries TRBV6-6 and TRBJ1-5, with TRBD1 as a possible D gene (5 bases). The TCR was taken from a man between 45 and 60 years old in good health and CMV-seronegative. DNA of the CDR3: TGTGCCAGCAGGTCCGTCCCAGGGCAAGATCAGCCCCAGCATTTT. Its translation: CASRSVPGQDQPQHF.